This TCR beta chain was identified in a study of blood T cell repertoires in COVID-19. About the study: In each case, the material was cDNA or gDNA derived from T cells, B-cell-depleted T cells, or PBMCs.

Germline CDR1 and CDR2: MNHNY and SVGAGI (reference sequence). V shed 6 bases and J shed 4 bases, with 10 bases lying between them. The CDR3 totals 13 residues. Per the authors' pipeline: Reference gene primers were amplified, and this amplification served to estimate nucleated cell counts. The assay was immunoSEQ multiplex PCR, and TCRdb's table has in-frame clones only and misses some. V and J calls and clone size are given by that table; D and trimming were obtained from the DNA. The sample yields fewer than 200,000 clones, 80% to 85% seen once. The receptor was derived from a man between 65 and 80 years old with active or convalescent COVID-19. The chain uses TRBV6-6 and TRBJ2-1, with D uncertain. The sample taken for sequencing was peripheral blood. CDR3 in amino acids: CASRPGLYNEQFF. CDR3 in DNA: TGTGCCAGCAGGCCGGGTTTATACAATGAGCAGTTCTTC.